These T cell receptor beta chains were read from a single sample in a study of cytomegalovirus exposure and HLA in healthy donors. Profiling relied on immunoSEQ multiplex PCR, and the TCRdb table lists in-frame clones only, not all of them. This sample carries 130,000 to 150,000 clones, with approximately 2.5% going to the ten biggest clones. The material sequenced was PBMCs. The receptors stem from a middle-aged man in good health and CMV-seronegative. CDR3s include the opening cysteine and the closing phenylalanine or tryptophan. A D gene is named only where the DNA matches it firmly. Only some rows state a clone size, as once, few, many or a class for expanded clones.

NA,NA,TRBV18,TRBJ1-3,TGTGCCAGCTCACCAAAACAGGCTTTCTCTGGAAACACCATATATTTT,CASSPKQAFSGNTIYF
NA,NA,TRBV4-3,TRBJ2-7,TGCGCCAGCAGCCAAGATACCCGGGCAGGGTTCCGGCACGAGCAGTACTTC,CASSQDTRAGFRHEQYF
TRBD1,NA,TRBV4-1,TRBJ2-2,TGCGCCAGCAGCCGAGACAGGGCGTCGTACACCGGGGAGCTGTTTTTT,CASSRDRASYTGELFF
NA,NA,TRBV6-5,TRBJ1-2,TGTGCCAGCAGTTACTCGGGAGGGTTTAGCTACACCTTC,CASSYSGGFSYTF
NA,NA,TRBV7-9,TRBJ1-2,TGTGCCAGCAGCGCAGTTCGGCGGGGGTATTACTATGGCTACACCTTC,CASSAVRRGYYYGYTF
NA,NA,TRBV19,TRBJ2-2,TGTGCCAGTACGTCACAGGGCGGGAACACCGGGGAGCTGTTTTTT,CASTSQGGNTGELFF
TRBD1,NA,TRBV29-1,TRBJ2-7,TGCAGCGTTACGGGACAGGGAAGGTCCTACGAGCAGTACTTC,CSVTGQGRSYEQYF
NA,NA,TRBV11-1,TRBJ1-1,TGTGCCAGCAGCTTAGGACAGAACACTGAAGCTTTCTTT,CASSLGQNTEAFF
NA,medium-sized,TRBV27,TRBJ2-7,TGTGCCAGCAGTTTGAAAACTCCAACGGGAGAGCAGTACTTC,CASSLKTPTGEQYF
TRBD1,NA,TRBV25-1,TRBJ1-2,TGTGCCAGCAGTGAATATCAGGGGGCAGGCTATGGCTACACCTTC,CASSEYQGAGYGYTF
NA,NA,TRBV29-1,TRBJ1-2,TGCAGCGTTTCTATGCGGGCAGACTATGGCTACACCTTC,CSVSMRADYGYTF
NA,NA,TRBV19,TRBJ2-5,TGTGCCAGTAGTATGGGGGGATCGGCTGAGACCCAGTACTTC,CASSMGGSAETQYF
NA,NA,TRBV19,TRBJ1-3,TGTGCCAGTAGTTCGGGACACCTTCTACGCTCTGGAAACACCATATATTTT,CASSSGHLLRSGNTIYF
TRBD2,NA,TRBV11-2,TRBJ2-1,TGTGCCAGCAGCTTAGATTGGCCGGGGGGATACAATGAGCAGTTCTTC,CASSLDWPGGYNEQFF
NA,NA,TRBV4-1,TRBJ2-5,TGCGCCAGCAGCCAAGATCCACAGGGGAGGGAGACCCAGTACTTC,CASSQDPQGRETQYF
NA,NA,TRBV10-3,TRBJ1-5,TGTGCCATCAGTGAGTCCGGAGGGTTAGATCAGCCCCAGCATTTT,CAISESGGLDQPQHF
NA,NA,TRBV7-9,TRBJ2-3,TGTGCCAGCAGCTTTACCCAAGCCACAGATACGCAGTATTTT,CASSFTQATDTQYF
NA,NA,TRBV6-1,TRBJ2-1,TGTGCCAGCAGTGAAGTACTACTAGCAAACTACAATGAGCAGTTCTTC,CASSEVLLANYNEQFF
NA,NA,TRBV5-4,TRBJ2-7,TGTGCCAGCAGCTTGGCCGCCGGGAGGCAGTACTTC,CASSLAAGRQYF
TRBD1,NA,TRBV7-2,TRBJ1-5,TGTGCCAGCAGCCAACAGGGGGATCAGCCCCAGCATTTT,CASSQQGDQPQHF
NA,NA,TRBV5-4,TRBJ2-5,TGTGCCAGCAGCTGGACGACCGGCGGGGAAGAGACCCAGTACTTC,CASSWTTGGEETQYF
TRBD1,NA,TRBV19,TRBJ2-3,TGTGCCAGTAGCCCAACAGGGGGCACAGATACGCAGTATTTT,CASSPTGGTDTQYF
NA,NA,TRBV29-1,TRBJ2-7,TGCAGCGTTGGCCGTGATAACTACGAGCAGTACTTC,CSVGRDNYEQYF
NA,NA,TRBV5-1,TRBJ2-7,TGCGCCAGCAGCGAAGAGGCAGGGACCTACGAGCAGTACTTC,CASSEEAGTYEQYF
NA,NA,TRBV5-1,TRBJ2-7,TGCGCCAGCAGCTTGACAGTCAGCTCCTACGAGCAGTACTTC,CASSLTVSSYEQYF
NA,NA,TRBV7-3,TRBJ1-1,TGTGCCAGCAGCCAGGGGCCGAACACTGAAGCTTTCTTT,CASSQGPNTEAFF
TRBD1,NA,TRBV6-1,TRBJ1-2,TGTGCCAGCCAATTGACAGGGGATTATGGCTACACCTTC,CASQLTGDYGYTF
NA,NA,TRBV5-4,TRBJ2-7,TGTGCCAGCAGCTTGGCCGGGGGAAGGTACGAGCAGTACTTC,CASSLAGGRYEQYF
TRBD1,NA,TRBV5-6,TRBJ1-3,TGTGCCAGCAGCTTTGGCAGGGGGCAGAACACCATATATTTT,CASSFGRGQNTIYF
TRBD2,NA,TRBV10-1,TRBJ2-3,TGCGCCAGCAGTGAGCCGCGGCTAGCGGGGTACAGAGATACGCAGTATTTT,CASSEPRLAGYRDTQYF
NA,NA,TRBV12-5,TRBJ2-2,TGTGCTAGTGCTCTCCTAGGCAGGGACAATAACACCGGGGAGCTGTTTTTT,CASALLGRDNNTGELFF